A single sample is the source of the 4 T cell receptor beta chains below, sequenced in a study of chemoradiotherapy in HPV16-positive cancers. Here immunoSEQ multiplex PCR was the method, and the copy in TCRdb shows in-frame clones only, minus some. This table holds more than 1,500 clones, about 89% found once. Sequences were derived from tumor tissue, sampled from a patient who underwent chemoradiotherapy. These receptors came from a human donor with HPV-associated anogenital cancer.

This clone has a handful of counts. The rearrangement links TRBV5-1 to TRBJ2-7; 8 bases agree with TRBD1. The V segment lost 0 bases and the J segment 3 bases; nucleotides outside the gene matches: 2. The CDR3 runs to 14 residues. Germline lookup yields CDR1 SGHRS and CDR2 YFSETQ. CDR3 bases: TGCGCCAGCAGCTTGGGGACAGGGCTCTACGAGCAGTACTTC. Translating it yields CASSLGTGLYEQYF.

A single count supports this clone. The chain employs TRBV27 and TRBJ2-1; D not resolved. CDR1 and CDR2 from the germline V gene are MNHEY and SMNVEV (reference sequence). The CDR3 spans 16 residues. Trimming shortened V by 5 bases and J by 1 base, and 15 bases separated the two germline ends. The CDR3 nucleotides read TGTGCCAGCAGTCCGCTAGTAGTCCTTTCCTACAATGAGCAGTTCTTC. It is translated as CASSPLVVLSYNEQFF.

In DNA, the CDR3 is TGTGCCAGCAGTTACGGAGCAGGGAGAAATAATTCACCCCTCCACTTT. Amino acids: CASSYGAGRNNSPLHF. The gene calls are TRBV6-5 and TRBJ1-6; a possible D gene is TRBD1 (5 bases). CDR3 size: 16 residues. V was trimmed by 2 bases and J by 5 bases, leaving 13 bases between them. Germline V gives CDR1 MNHEY, CDR2 SVGAGI.

The chain couples TRBV30 to TRBJ1-6, with TRBD1 identical over 11 bases. The CDR3 covers 17 residues. After removal of 5 bases from V and 4 bases from J, the junction contained 10 bases not matched to a gene. CDR1 and CDR2 (germline): GTSNPN, SVGIG (reference sequence). The CDR3 bases are TGTGCCTGGGGGCTCCTGGACAGGGGGCCATATAATTCACCCCTCCACTTT. Translation: CAWGLLDRGPYNSPLHF.